The T cell receptor beta chain described here comes from a study of T cells in Graves' hyperthyroidism and ophthalmopathy (dated by TCRdb to the late 2010s). Regarding the study in general: Peripheral blood was collected at initial diagnosis, before any treatment. TCR V-J signatures able to tell the groups apart were searched for in a discovery cohort of 95 or so patients, of whom over 40 had Graves' ophthalmopathy and about 55 had stable Graves' hyperthyroidism. For training and testing, the approximately 92 patients in the discovery cohort were randomly divided in a 7:3 ratio. Prospective prediction of ophthalmopathy was tested in an independent validation cohort of 18 to 20 hyperthyroidism patients and around 16 patients who later progressed to ophthalmopathy. The study also compared thyroid tissue and blood T-cell repertoires from five or six Graves' hyperthyroidism patients. The paper describes TCR Vbeta CDR3 sequencing of some 130 peripheral blood samples, made up of 43 ophthalmopathy patients, around 78 hyperthyroidism patients and roughly 17 progressor patients. Once sampling was done, hyperthyroidism patients were given methimazole at a starting dose of 30 mg daily, whereas ophthalmopathy patients were given high-dose intravenous methylprednisolone. General conclusions and limits of the study: Sample size was not statistically predetermined, and investigators were not blinded to group allocation. Most expanded thyroid clonotypes (frequency above 0.001) were also detected in blood, a finding suggesting that blood repertoires may reflect thyroid immune responses. In validation, progression to ophthalmopathy was predicted by the model with around 71% sensitivity and about 72% specificity, a median of roughly 6.4 months before onset. In cross-validation, a model built on a 13 V-J signature told ophthalmopathy apart from stable hyperthyroidism with approximately 90% sensitivity and around 81% specificity, and in testing the same model reached 80%/75%.

This clonotype showed up many times. It has no known antigen specificity. The sample holds no much larger clone one base away, and base qualities are not on file. The TCR beta CDR3 regions were amplified from the RNA transcripts. A first-round RT-PCR of the TCR CDR3 used the HTBI primer set with the Qiagen OneStep RT-PCR kit. A second multiplex PCR round built the libraries, followed by size selection and purification. The libraries were sequenced on an Illumina HiSeq2000 using paired-end 100 bp reads. Per the authors' processing: SOAPnuke was used to process the raw data, removing reads that contained adapters or uncalled bases, had a mean Phred below 15, or lacked an exact match to the constant primer or identifier. COPE v1.2.5 was used to merge high-quality paired reads, and clonotypes were defined as unique nucleotide sequences. MiTCR v1.1 was used to align the clonotypes against IMGT TRBV, TRBD and TRBJ reference segments. The analysis was restricted to V-J combinations with a frequency above 0.0001, which together covered roughly 99% of the repertoires. A TCS score was defined as the ratio between F50 (clonal expansion) and ExV (chaos), using BLOSUM62-based TCRdist between CDR3 peptides within each V-J. Welch's t-statistics and random forest reduced around 520 V-J features to under 15, which were used in a naive Bayes classifier (R e1071). In TCRdb, the public reads were trimmed at Q25 with fastp and aligned with MiXCR, with productive beta chains retained. Rows are unified per CDR3 protein, each entry keeping the most common DNA and genes. TCRdb, rather than the study authors, made the V and J calls. The sample profile shows 300,000 to 450,000 distinct CDR3 sequences; approximately 17% of them were found once. Around 40% of the sample belongs to the ten largest clones.

Ophthalmopathy patients had moderately to severely active disease, Clinical Activity Score of at least 3, NOSPECS grade of at least 4, and duration under 3 months. The study excluded patients with uncontrolled infections, other autoimmune diseases, pregnancy or lactation. Diagnoses relied on clinical symptoms, serum thyroxine and TRAb, thyroid ultrasound and orbital computed tomography. PBMCs were separated from roughly 10 ml of fresh peripheral blood using Ficoll-Paque density gradient centrifugation. Trizol reagent was used to extract total RNA, and RNA quality was then checked on an Agilent 2100 Bioanalyzer. Measured from the cysteine to the phenylalanine, the CDR3 is 15 residues long. Kept here is only the CDR3 DNA, which spans 45 bases and is read in frame from base 1. From the germline V gene, CDR1 is SNHLY and CDR2 is FYNNEI. V is reduced by 4 bases and J by 4 bases, leaving a spacing of 16 bases between them.

The rearrangement combines TRBV2 with TRBJ2-5; D gene: possibly TRBD1, on 5 matching bases. The material sequenced was blood. The clonotype originates from a man aged 18 to 29 with Graves' ophthalmopathy. Here is the DNA: TGTGCCAGCAGTGTCGGGCAGGGCCTAGGAGAGACCCAGTACTTC. This codes for CASSVGQGLGETQYF.